This TCR beta chain was identified in a study of blood T cell repertoires in COVID-19. Only in-frame clones appear in the TCRdb table, and some are missing; sequencing was by immunoSEQ multiplex PCR. Among around 27,000 clones listed, about 91% were seen once. Germline CDR1 is SGHTA and CDR2 is FQGNSA. The CDR3 totals 16 residues. With 5 bases removed from V and 0 bases from J, the gap between germline ends came to 14 bases. This receptor was obtained from a human donor in a cohort sampled during active COVID-19. Sample: peripheral blood. The chain is built from TRBV7-2 and TRBJ2-1; D possibly corresponds to TRBD1 (6 bases). The CDR3 sequence is CASSLTGTSSYNEQFF. As DNA, the CDR3 is TGTGCCAGCAGCCTCACCGGGACAAGCTCCTACAATGAGCAGTTCTTC.